The 27 T cell receptor beta chains below all came from one sample that was sequenced in a study of OX40 agonist ivuxolimab in advanced cancers. The data were produced by immunoSEQ multiplex PCR, yet TCRdb's version contains in-frame clones alone and is incomplete. The data contain around 25,000 clones, approximately 86% of them singletons. Specimen: CD4+ or CD8+ T cells sorted from blood, collected in a trial of the OX40 agonist ivuxolimab. Receptors originate from an adult with an advanced solid tumor such as melanoma, head and neck, liver or kidney cancer.

Concerning this clone: Other DNA sequences within the sample encode an identical CDR3. The chain links TRBV27 to TRBJ1-1; D unclear. CDR1 and CDR2 (germline): MNHEY, SMNVEV (reference sequence). The V end lost 0 bases, the J end lost 0 bases, and 5 bases lay between the germline ends. The length of the CDR3 is 14 residues. The CDR3 sequence is CASSLSVMNTEAFF. As DNA, the CDR3 is TGTGCCAGCAGTTTATCAGTTATGAACACTGAAGCTTTCTTT.

This sequence joins TRBV4-1 and TRBJ2-3; D remains unclear. V was shortened by 0 bases and J by 2 bases, with 9 bases between the two germline ends. This CDR3 has 15 residues. The germline V gene has CDR1 MGHRA and CDR2 YSYEKL. CDR3 DNA sequence: TGCGCCAGCAGCCAAGAGGCCAGGCACACAGATACGCAGTATTTT. It specifies CASSQEARHTDTQYF.

The chain uses TRBV2 and TRBJ2-5; D perhaps matches TRBD2 (5 bases). Trimming stripped 7 bases from V and 0 bases from J, with 15 bases between. The CDR3 is made up of 15 amino acids. Germline lookup yields CDR1 SNHLY and CDR2 FYNNEI. The CDR3 DNA reads as TGTGCCAGCACCCTAAGCGGCGACTACCAAGAGACCCAGTACTTC. Translated, it gives CASTLSGDYQETQYF.

The genes are TRBV6-5 and TRBJ2-7; no reliable D call. Deletions cut 5 bases from V and 3 bases from J, with 5 bases between. Looked up from germline, CDR1 is MNHEY and CDR2 is SVGAGI. The CDR3 has 11 amino acids. The CDR3 DNA reads TGTGCCAGCAGTGACGACTACGAGCAGTACTTC. This translates into CASSDDYEQYF.

This clone was found a few times. The gene calls are TRBV7-9 and TRBJ2-7; 9 nucleotides agree with TRBD1. Germline trimming cut 3 bases from V and 7 bases from J; bases unmatched to any gene: 10. The germline gives CDR1 SEHNR, CDR2 FQNEAQ (reference sequence). The length of the CDR3 is 15 residues. The CDR3 sequence is CASSFRDRDALEQYF. The CDR3 coding sequence is TGTGCCAGCAGCTTCCGGGACAGGGACGCGTTGGAGCAGTACTTC.

This clone was seen only a few times. The chain links TRBV14 to TRBJ2-7; TRBD1 might be the D (6 bases). CDR1 is SGHDN and CDR2 is FVKESK in the germline V gene. The germline V and J ends were trimmed by 4 bases and 6 bases, with 13 bases remaining between them. The CDR3 runs to 13 residues. The CDR3 loop reads CASSLQGNSEQYF. The CDR3 DNA is TGTGCCAGCAGCCTTCAGGGGAACTCCGAGCAGTACTTC.

This sequence joins TRBV25-1 and TRBJ2-4; D is unclear. This CDR3 has 11 amino acids. Between the trimmed V and J ends, which lost 2 bases and 14 bases, there was a span of 10 bases. The germline CDR1 and CDR2 sequences are MGHDK and SYGVNS. The CDR3 nucleotides are TGTGCCAGCAGTGAAGGCGCGTTTGAGTACTTC. This codes for CASSEGAFEYF.

The chain has TRBV6-6 and TRBJ2-3; D not resolved. V lost 7 bases and J lost 1, with 15 bases in between. This CDR3 has 15 amino acids. Germline V lookup: CDR1 MNHNY, CDR2 SVGAGI (reference sequence). CDR3 sequence: CASIRVLVGTDTQYF. The CDR3 DNA is TGTGCCAGCATCAGAGTCTTGGTTGGCACAGATACGCAGTATTTT.

This chain uses TRBV12-5 with TRBJ1-5; the D is unclear. From germline, CDR1 is LGHNT and CDR2 FRNRAP. V shed 5 bases and J shed 6 bases, with 17 bases lying between them. The CDR3 totals 15 residues. The CDR3 sequence: CASGLNTGRSQPQHF. The CDR3 DNA follows: TGTGCTAGTGGTCTCAACACTGGACGTAGTCAGCCCCAGCATTTT.

The gene calls are TRBV7-6 and TRBJ2-7; the D gene could be TRBD1 or TRBD2 (5 bases each). Germline V gene data show CDR1 as SGHVS and CDR2 as FNYEAQ. This CDR3 contains 15 residues. V was clipped by 2 bases and J by 3 bases, with 14 bases between them. The CDR3 protein is CASSLSLLGVYEQYF. The CDR3 region has the DNA TGTGCCAGCAGCTTATCTCTATTGGGGGTCTACGAGCAGTACTTC.

This chain uses TRBV11-2 with TRBJ2-3, with D hard to call. V shed 6 bases and J shed 1 base, with 8 bases lying between them. Germline V CDR1 and CDR2: SGHAT, FQNNGV. The CDR3 is made up of 13 amino acids. CDR3 amino acids: CASRSLGTDTQYF. In nucleotides, the CDR3 is TGTGCCAGCAGGTCGTTAGGCACAGATACGCAGTATTTT.

This clone has a single count. This rearrangement joins TRBV9 to TRBJ2-1; D gene uncertain. This CDR3 is 11 amino acids long. Trimming took off 0 bases at V and 10 bases at J, with 5 bases between the two ends. CDR1 SGDLS and CDR2 YYNGEE come from the germline V gene. The CDR3, as DNA: TGTGCCAGCAGCGTAGGGCCAGAGCAGTTCTTC. This encodes CASSVGPEQFF.

This chain links TRBV7-6 with TRBJ1-1, with TRBD1 identical over 7 bases. CDR3 length: 14 residues. The germline V gene has CDR1 SGHVS and CDR2 FNYEAQ. Losses at the gene ends were 2 bases for V and 6 bases for J; bases not matched to a gene: 6. CDR3 sequence reads: CASSLTEGAAEAFF. The CDR3 DNA is TGTGCCAGCAGCTTAACCGAGGGGGCTGCTGAAGCTTTCTTT.

The rearrangement joins TRBV6-1 to TRBJ2-2; D remains ambiguous. The CDR3 consists of 15 residues. Deletions cut 2 bases from V and 0 bases from J, with 7 bases between. CDR1 MNHNS and CDR2 SASEGT come from the germline V gene. The CDR3 reads CASSEWQANTGELFF. In DNA form, the CDR3 reads TGTGCCAGCAGTGAATGGCAGGCGAACACCGGGGAGCTGTTTTTT.

This clone was observed a single time. The V gene is TRBV6-5, the J gene TRBJ2-7; tentative D call: TRBD1 (5 bases). Germline CDR1 reads MNHEY; CDR2 reads SVGAGI. Trimming removed 0 bases at V and 3 bases at J, with 12 bases between. The CDR3 length is 15 residues. CDR3 sequence reads: CASSYSLDRDYEQYF. In DNA form, the CDR3 reads TGTGCCAGCAGTTACTCGCTTGACAGAGACTACGAGCAGTACTTC.

This sequence joins TRBV19 and TRBJ2-7; D might be TRBD1 (6 bases). Germline V gene data show CDR1 as LNHDA and CDR2 as SQIVND (reference sequence). Between the trimmed V and J ends, which lost 3 bases and 5 bases, there was a span of 17 bases. The CDR3 contains 15 residues. Here the CDR3 DNA reads TGTGCCAGTAGTATGGGGGCAGGGGATCCAGACGAGCAGTACTTC. Protein sequence: CASSMGAGDPDEQYF. Filled out from reference TRBV19 and TRBJ2-7, the complete variable domain reads DGGITQSPKYLFRKEGQNVTLSCEQNLNHDAMYWYRQDPGQGLRLIYYSQIVNDFQKGDIAEGYSVSREKKESFPLTVTSAQKNPTAFYLCASSMGAGDPDEQYFGPGTRLTVT.

This clone was found once. The rearrangement links TRBV7-6 to TRBJ2-3; unclear D gene. V was cut by 0 bases and J by 3 bases, with 7 bases left in between. The germline V gene encodes CDR1 SGHVS and CDR2 FNYEAQ. The CDR3 sequence is 14 residues long. CDR3 sequence: CASSLAGSTDTQYF. As DNA, the CDR3 is TGTGCCAGCAGCTTAGCGGGGTCGACAGATACGCAGTATTTT.

The rearrangement uses TRBV2 and TRBJ2-3, with 10 nucleotides matching TRBD2. The CDR3 totals 15 residues. With 7 bases clipped from V and 4 bases from J, the junction kept 8 bases outside the gene matches. Per the germline V gene, CDR1 is SNHLY and CDR2 is FYNNEI. The CDR3, as DNA: TGTGCCAGCACCCTAGCGGGGGAGGGTCCAGATACGCAGTATTTT. Its protein product is CASTLAGEGPDTQYF.

In its sample, this clone was seen once. The rearrangement uses TRBV11-2 and TRBJ2-7, with D possibly called TRBD1 or TRBD2 (5 bases each). Germline loops: CDR1 SGHAT, CDR2 FQNNGV. V lost 0 bases and J 6 bases, leaving 15 bases between the germline ends. The CDR3 extends over 15 amino acids. CDR3 protein: CASSLDRDRGGEQYF. In DNA, the CDR3 is TGTGCCAGCAGCTTAGATCGAGATCGTGGGGGCGAGCAGTACTTC.

This clone appeared a single time. V and J are TRBV11-1 and TRBJ2-1; 11 nucleotides agree with TRBD1. V lost 4 bases and J lost 1; bases outside the gene matches: 12. Germline V gene lookup returns CDR1 SGHAT and CDR2 FQDESV (reference sequence). This CDR3 has 19 residues. CDR3 sequence (DNA): TGTGCCAGCAGCTCGGGCGGAAGGACAGGGGGCGAGTCCTACAATGAGCAGTTCTTC. Translated, it gives CASSSGGRTGGESYNEQFF.

The chain joins TRBV5-4 to TRBJ1-1, with D unresolved. Germline V lookup: CDR1 SGHNT, CDR2 YYREEE (reference sequence). The V end lost 5 bases, the J end lost 3 bases, and 5 bases lay between the germline ends. The CDR3 is 11 residues long. The CDR3 DNA reads TGTGCCAGCAGTTCTGACACTGAAGCTTTCTTT. It codes for CASSSDTEAFF.

The chain uses TRBV21-1 and TRBJ1-5. TRBV21-1 is a pseudogene locus. The CDR3 has 14 amino acids. The CDR3 nucleotides are TGTGCCAGCAGTACAAAAAGGCGAGCTCAGCCCCAGCATTTT. Translated: CASSTKRRAQPQHF.

The CDR3 DNA sequence: TGTGCCAGCAGTTTTCACGGGGGGCACTCCTACAATGAGCAGTTCTTC. Its translation is CASSFHGGHSYNEQFF. J is TRBJ2-1 and V is TRBV27, with TRBD2 as a possible D gene (7 bases). The CDR3 sequence is 16 residues long. Between the trimmed V and J ends, which lost 3 bases and 0 bases, there was a span of 12 bases. Germline CDR1 and CDR2: MNHEY and SMNVEV (reference sequence).

This chain joins TRBV15 and TRBJ2-7; TRBD1 aligns across 9 bases. The V and J ends lost 6 bases and 7 bases, in that order; junction bases with no gene match: 10. The CDR3 is 14 residues long. The V gene's germline CDR1 is LNHNV and CDR2 YYDKDF (reference sequence). The DNA for the CDR3 is TGTGCCACCAGAAGGACAGGGGTGACCGGGGAGCAGTACTTC. This gives the protein CATRRTGVTGEQYF.

This sequence joins TRBV5-1 and TRBJ1-4, with TRBD1 matching over 10 bases. Germline assignment: CDR1 SGHRS and CDR2 YFSETQ. The CDR3 has 18 residues. J gave up 0 bases and V 7 bases, and 12 bases lay outside the gene matches. The CDR3 protein is CASRRTGGRLATNEKLFF. The CDR3 DNA sequence: TGCGCCAGCCGCAGGACAGGGGGACGACTAGCAACTAATGAAAAACTGTTTTTT.

This chain links TRBV25-1 with TRBJ2-3; TRBD2 might be the D (6 bases). The CDR3 length is 15 residues. Per germline, CDR1 MGHDK and CDR2 SYGVNS. The V and J ends lost 7 bases and 10 bases respectively, with 24 bases between them. The CDR3 sequence: CASTPKGLRGTAQYF. CDR3 bases: TGTGCCAGCACCCCCAAAGGACTCCGCGGGACCGCGCAGTATTTT.

CDR3 residues: CASSEGGELFF. The CDR3 DNA follows: TGTGCCAGCTCAGAGGGGGGCGAACTGTTTTTT. The genes are TRBV6-6 and TRBJ1-4, with TRBD1 as a possible D gene (6 bases). CDR1 is MNHNY and CDR2 is SVGAGI in the germline V gene (reference sequence). V shed 8 bases and J shed 12 bases, with 13 bases lying between them. CDR3 size: 11 residues.